Listed here are 29 T cell receptor beta chains from one sample, sequenced in a study of cytomegalovirus exposure and HLA in healthy donors. Some clones are missing from TCRdb's copy, which holds only in-frame ones; the method was immunoSEQ multiplex PCR. The profile shows about 140,000 clones, 70% to 90% of them singletons. Sequencing was carried out using PBMCs. The receptors derive from a woman in her late teens or twenties in good health and CMV-seropositive.

The gene calls are TRBV29-1 and TRBJ2-3, with a weak D call TRBD2 (7 bases). The V end was cut by 6 bases, the J end by 8 bases, with 12 bases between. The CDR3 runs to 11 residues. CDR1 SQVTM and CDR2 ANQGSEA come from the germline V gene. The CDR3 coding sequence is TGCAGCGTAGGGGGGGCCGGTACGCAGTATTTT. Amino acid sequence: CSVGGAGTQYF.

The V gene is TRBV6-1, the J gene TRBJ1-5; D gene unclear. CDR3 length: 14 residues. CDR1 is MNHNS, CDR2 SASEGT, per germline. Between the trimmed V and J ends, which lost 7 bases and 5 bases, there was a span of 15 bases. CDR3 residues: CASIRQRAYQPQHF. DNA of the CDR3: TGTGCCAGCATTAGGCAGAGGGCTTATCAGCCCCAGCATTTT.

The chain couples TRBV5-1 to TRBJ2-5, with 8 nucleotides matching TRBD2. The CDR3 has 14 amino acids. V shed 4 bases and J 3 bases; nucleotides not matched to a gene: 5. Germline CDR1 is SGHRS and CDR2 is YFSETQ. The CDR3, as DNA: TGCGCCAGCAGCCTCGAACTAGCGGAAGAGACCCAGTACTTC. Encoded protein: CASSLELAEETQYF.

This clone occurred once. The gene calls are TRBV27 and TRBJ2-7; a possible D gene is TRBD2 (5 bases). This CDR3 is 12 amino acids long. V dropped 8 bases and J dropped 3 bases, with 11 bases sitting between them. Germline V gene sequence: CDR1 MNHEY, CDR2 SMNVEV (reference sequence). CDR3 sequence reads: CASGERNYEQYF. For the CDR3, the DNA is TGTGCCAGCGGCGAGCGGAACTACGAGCAGTACTTC.

This clone was observed a single time. The J gene is TRBJ1-1, the V gene TRBV7-9; D is unresolved. This CDR3 has 13 residues. V was clipped by 1 base and J by 6 bases, with 9 bases between them. CDR1 is SEHNR and CDR2 is FQNEAQ in the germline V gene (reference sequence). CDR3 sequence reads: CASSLGLNPEAFF. The CDR3 DNA is TGTGCCAGCAGCTTAGGACTAAACCCTGAAGCTTTCTTT.

The CDR3 DNA reads TGTGCCAGCTTAAACCCGGGCCCGGGAACCCTTGATGAGCAGTTCTTC. It yields the protein CASLNPGPGTLDEQFF. The V gene is TRBV2, the J gene TRBJ2-1; D is possibly TRBD2 (5 bases). V was pared by 8 bases and J by 8 bases, with 25 bases between. CDR1 and CDR2 (germline): SNHLY, FYNNEI. The length of the CDR3 is 16 residues. The whole variable domain, filled in from reference TRBV2 and TRBJ2-1, reads EPEVTQTPSHQVTQMGQEVILRCVPISNHLYFYWYRQILGQKVEFLVSFYNNEISEKSEIFDDQFSVERPDGSNFTLKIRSTKLEDSAMYFCASLNPGPGTLDEQFFGPGTRLTVL.

The V gene is TRBV4-1, the J gene TRBJ2-1, with TRBD2 matching over 7 bases. The CDR3 runs 16 residues. V dropped 4 bases and J dropped 4; count of bases not matched to a gene: 10. From germline, CDR1 is MGHRA and CDR2 YSYEKL. For the CDR3, the DNA is TGCGCCAGCAGCCCCCGCTCTAGCGGAAGTTACAATGAGCAGTTCTTC. This translates into CASSPRSSGSYNEQFF.

The chain is built from TRBV5-1 and TRBJ2-7; 8 bases are a match to TRBD2. The CDR3 spans 13 residues. After removal of 3 bases from V and 4 bases from J, the junction contained 3 bases not matched to a gene. Germline CDR1 is SGHRS and CDR2 is YFSETQ. CDR3 protein: CASSYSGGYEQYF. The CDR3 region has the DNA TGCGCCAGCAGCTACTCGGGGGGGTACGAGCAGTACTTC.

The chain is built from TRBV6-1 and TRBJ2-7; D is possibly TRBD1 (6 bases). CDR1 is MNHNS and CDR2 is SASEGT in the germline V gene. V lost 5 bases and J lost 2, with 13 bases in between. The CDR3 spans 14 residues. The CDR3, as DNA: TGTGCCAGCAGTACGACAGGAGTAACCTACGAGCAGTACTTC. Translating it yields CASSTTGVTYEQYF.

The chain employs TRBV4-1 and TRBJ2-3; possible D gene TRBD2, 6 bases. Trimming removed 3 bases at V and 1 base at J, with 11 bases between. Germline V CDR1 and CDR2: MGHRA, YSYEKL. The CDR3 is 15 residues long. DNA of the CDR3: TGCGCCAGCAGCCAGGGGACTTGGCGCACAGATACGCAGTATTTT. Its protein is CASSQGTWRTDTQYF.

The chain carries TRBV7-9 and TRBJ1-2, with TRBD1 matching over 8 bases. The V and J ends lost 8 bases and 4 bases, in that order; junction bases with no gene match: 6. Germline CDR1 and CDR2: SEHNR and FQNEAQ (reference sequence). CDR3 size: 13 residues. CDR3 loop: CASDQGATYGYTF. CDR3 nucleotides: TGTGCCAGCGATCAGGGGGCAACCTATGGCTACACCTTC.

The genes are TRBV4-1 and TRBJ2-1, with D perhaps TRBD2 (7 bases). The CDR3 covers 17 residues. Germline lookup yields CDR1 MGHRA and CDR2 YSYEKL. The ends were cut back, 3 bases at V and 4 bases at J, with 19 bases in the middle. In DNA form, the CDR3 reads TGCGCCAGCAGCCAGCCCCTCTTGCGGGGGCCATACAATGAGCAGTTCTTC. Protein sequence: CASSQPLLRGPYNEQFF.

The CDR3 DNA is TGTGCCAGCAGTCCGACAGATACGCAGTATTTT. Translation gives CASSPTDTQYF. The J gene is TRBJ2-3, the V gene TRBV28; D ambiguous. The CDR3 extends over 11 amino acids. The germline V and J ends were trimmed by 5 bases and 3 bases, with 3 bases remaining between them. The germline V gene encodes CDR1 MDHEN and CDR2 SYDVKM.

The chain carries TRBV4-1 and TRBJ2-5; the D gene is possibly TRBD1 (6 bases). Trimming left V 0 bases short and J 5 bases short, with 10 bases between. This CDR3 spans 14 amino acids. Germline V gene sequence: CDR1 MGHRA, CDR2 YSYEKL. For the CDR3, the DNA is TGCGCCAGCAGCCAAGATCCCCAGGGGGAGACCCAGTACTTC. It encodes CASSQDPQGETQYF.

The chain uses TRBV19 and TRBJ1-1; D remains ambiguous. CDR3 length: 11 residues. Germline-derived CDR1 and CDR2 are LNHDA and SQIVND (reference sequence). V was cut by 5 bases and J by 6 bases, with 7 bases left in between. CDR3 bases: TGTGCCAGTAGTGCGGCAGCTGAAGCTTTCTTT. Translation: CASSAAAEAFF.

This clone was found a few times. This chain connects TRBV30 to TRBJ1-2; 10 nucleotides line up with TRBD1. In germline, CDR1 is GTSNPN, CDR2 SVGIG (reference sequence). Trimming removed 8 bases from V and 7 bases from J; junction bases left unmatched: 7. The CDR3 totals 12 residues. CDR3 loop: CAGDRGISGYTF. DNA for the CDR3: TGTGCCGGGGACAGGGGTATAAGTGGCTACACCTTC.

This clone has only one observation. The V and J genes are TRBV27 and TRBJ2-3, with 12 positions matching TRBD2. The V segment lost 0 bases and the J segment 5 bases; nucleotides outside the gene matches: 6. Germline V CDR1 and CDR2: MNHEY, SMNVEV (reference sequence). The CDR3 consists of 17 residues. The CDR3 DNA reads TGTGCCAGCAGTTTATCCAGGACTAGCGGGAACGTAGATACGCAGTATTTT. Encoded protein: CASSLSRTSGNVDTQYF.

This clone showed up just a few times. V and J are TRBV7-9 and TRBJ1-2, with no clear D. The V end lost 1 base, the J end lost 4 bases, and 19 bases lay between the germline ends. The CDR3 runs 17 residues. Germline-derived CDR1 and CDR2 are SEHNR and FQNEAQ (reference sequence). The CDR3 here is CASSLVVEPTLSYGYTF. The CDR3 bases are TGTGCCAGCAGCTTAGTGGTTGAACCAACATTATCCTATGGCTACACCTTC.

The chain employs TRBV6-5 and TRBJ2-1, with 8 bases lining up with TRBD2. The germline gives CDR1 MNHEY, CDR2 SVGAGI. CDR3 length: 14 amino acids. After removal of 6 bases from V and 6 bases from J, the junction contained 7 bases not matched to a gene. CDR3 DNA: TGTGCCAGCAGCCCTACGGGAGGGGTCAATGAGCAGTTCTTC. Its protein product is CASSPTGGVNEQFF.

The chain combines TRBV29-1 with TRBJ1-1, with a tentative D call TRBD1 (6 bases). Per germline, CDR1 SQVTM and CDR2 ANQGSEA. This CDR3 is 14 amino acids long. Trimming removed 4 bases from V and 1 base from J, with 13 bases in between. The CDR3 region has the DNA TGCAGCGTTGGGGAGGGGGGAAAGAACACTGAAGCTTTCTTT. It is translated as CSVGEGGKNTEAFF.

The chain links TRBV2 to TRBJ2-6, with D unresolved. The germline V gene has CDR1 SNHLY and CDR2 FYNNEI. This CDR3 is 15 amino acids long. V was shortened by 7 bases and J by 2 bases, with 12 bases between the two germline ends. The CDR3 DNA sequence: TGTGCCAGCACCACGATTCGGGCTGGGGCCAACGTCCTGACTTTC. Translating it yields CASTTIRAGANVLTF.

This chain joins TRBV12-5 and TRBJ2-1; D call uncertain. V dropped 0 bases and J dropped 5 bases, with 8 bases sitting between them. The CDR3 runs to 14 residues. In germline, CDR1 is LGHNT, CDR2 FRNRAP. CDR3: CASGLVPQDNEQFF. The CDR3, as DNA: TGTGCTAGTGGTTTGGTACCCCAGGACAATGAGCAGTTCTTC.

The CDR3 protein is CASSFSGSDGYTF. Written as DNA, the CDR3 is TGTGCCAGCAGCTTTTCGGGGTCCGATGGCTACACCTTC. The chain recombines TRBV7-8 with TRBJ1-2; no definite D call. Germline CDR1 is SGHVS and CDR2 is FQNEAQ. Trimming took 3 bases from V and 6 from J, leaving 11 bases between them. CDR3 length equals 13 residues.

J is TRBJ2-3 and V is TRBV9; 9 bases agree with TRBD2. The CDR3 runs to 15 residues. V shed 2 bases, J shed 3 bases, and the junction held 4 bases outside the gene matches. In germline, CDR1 is SGDLS, CDR2 YYNGEE. CDR3 DNA: TGTGCCAGCAGCGTGAGCGGGGGGTCGACAGATACGCAGTATTTT. Translation: CASSVSGGSTDTQYF.

The chain joins TRBV5-1 to TRBJ2-5; tentatively, D is TRBD1 (6 bases). V lost 4 bases, J lost 7 bases, and 11 bases lay in between. This CDR3 comprises 12 residues. Germline V gene data show CDR1 as SGHRS and CDR2 as YFSETQ. The CDR3 region is CASSLFRGTQYF. The CDR3 bases are TGCGCCAGCAGCCTATTCAGGGGGACCCAGTACTTC.

The CDR3 DNA follows: TGCGCCAGCAGCTTGGCGGGGGAGAGGAACACTGAAGCTTTCTTT. Amino acids: CASSLAGERNTEAFF. The genes are TRBV5-1 and TRBJ1-1; tentative D call: TRBD1 (5 bases). The CDR3 runs to 15 residues. Germline-derived CDR1 and CDR2 are SGHRS and YFSETQ. Trimming shortened V by 0 bases and J by 1 base, and 10 bases separated the two germline ends.

The chain has TRBV5-6 and TRBJ2-1; the match to TRBD1 covers 9 bases. CDR1 is SGHDT and CDR2 is YYEEEE in the germline V gene. V trimming: 4 bases; J trimming: 7 bases; junction bases outside the gene matches: 3. This CDR3 region has 13 residues. The CDR3 region is CASSLGTGNEQFF. The CDR3 bases are TGTGCCAGCAGCCTCGGGACAGGGAATGAGCAGTTCTTC.

The chain joins TRBV29-1 to TRBJ1-2, with D perhaps matching TRBD1 (6 bases). V was cut by 1 base and J by 3 bases, with 12 bases left in between. This CDR3 comprises 14 residues. The germline gives CDR1 SQVTM, CDR2 ANQGSEA. The chain's CDR3 is CSVEAGHPDYGYTF. Here the CDR3 DNA reads TGCAGCGTTGAAGCGGGACACCCAGACTATGGCTACACCTTC. Supplemented by reference TRBV29-1 and TRBJ1-2, the full variable domain reads SAVISQKPSRDICQRGTSLTIQCQVDSQVTMMFWYRQQPGQSLTLIATANQGSEATYESGFVIDKFPISRPNLTFSTLTVSNMSPEDSSIYLCSVEAGHPDYGYTFGSGTRLTVV.

The chain links TRBV10-3 to TRBJ2-7; 8 positions match TRBD2. CDR1 ENHRY and CDR2 SYGVKD come from the germline V gene. There are 14 residues in the CDR3. The V and J ends lost 10 bases and 3 bases, in that order; junction bases with no gene match: 11. CDR3 sequence: CATYDPGGGYEQYF. DNA of the CDR3: TGTGCCACCTACGACCCGGGAGGGGGCTACGAGCAGTACTTC.